This entry lists 19 T cell receptor beta chains sequenced from one sample in a study of regulatory T cells in long-lasting Graves disease. The time point denotes: newly diagnosed GD, antithyroid drugs for less than 3 months. PBMCs were the source of the RNA used for TCR sequencing. Arm-PCR of CDR3 regions with iRepertoire HTBI primers generated TCR beta libraries. TCRdb redid the calling of the multiplex PCR reads with MiXCR, one entry per CDR3 protein. The table has about 620,000 distinct CDR3 sequences, 16% seen once. This sample was shared with a second study, whose subject was T cells in Graves' hyperthyroidism and ophthalmopathy.

This sample comprised peripheral blood mononuclear cells (PBMCs), obtained at new diagnosis, from a patient treated with antithyroid drugs. The origin of the receptors is a woman between 25 and 40 years old with Graves disease.

Ten or more counts support this clonotype. The rearrangement joins TRBV7-8 to TRBJ1-1, with a possible D match to TRBD1 (5 bases). The CDR3 sequence is 17 residues long. Trimming cost V 0 bases and J 0 bases, with 14 bases left between them. The V gene's germline CDR1 is SGHVS and CDR2 FQNEAQ. The CDR3 region is CASSLARGWEMNTEAFF. CDR3 coding DNA: TGTGCCAGCAGCTTAGCGCGGGGGTGGGAGATGAACACTGAAGCTTTCTTT.

This clonotype was seen repeatedly, ten times or more. The V gene is TRBV28, the J gene TRBJ2-7; tentatively, D is TRBD1 (6 bases). The V end was cut by 2 bases, the J end by 3 bases, with 14 bases between. Per the germline V gene, CDR1 is MDHEN and CDR2 is SYDVKM. This CDR3 region has 15 residues. DNA for the CDR3: TGTGCCAGCAGTTTAGCGTCAACAGGGTACTACGAGCAGTACTTC. The encoded protein is CASSLASTGYYEQYF.

The sample holds many counts of this clonotype. The J gene is TRBJ2-2, the V gene TRBV2; 7 bases line up with TRBD2. V shed 1 base, J shed 0 bases, and the junction held 2 bases outside the gene matches. The CDR3 has 16 amino acids. CDR1 is SNHLY, CDR2 FYNNEI, per germline. The CDR3 DNA reads as TGTGCCAGCAGTGAAGGACTAGCCTCGAACACCGGGGAGCTGTTTTTT. Translation gives CASSEGLASNTGELFF.

This clonotype was seen a few times. The chain joins TRBV12-3 or TRBV12-4 to TRBJ2-1; 7 bases fit TRBD2. V lost 6 bases to trimming and J lost 3 bases; unmatched junction nucleotides: 11. The CDR3 runs to 16 residues. CDR3: CASSHGGTGGYNEQFF. The CDR3 DNA is TGTGCCAGCAGCCATGGGGGGACGGGAGGCTACAATGAGCAGTTCTTC.

This chain uses TRBV19 with TRBJ2-1; D gene ambiguous. V lost 0 bases and J lost 5, with 20 bases in between. The germline gives CDR1 LNHDA, CDR2 SQIVND (reference sequence). The CDR3 has 18 residues. CDR3 protein: CASSIDPSKGKEDNEQFF. CDR3 nucleotide sequence: TGTGCCAGTAGTATAGATCCATCTAAGGGCAAGGAAGACAATGAGCAGTTCTTC.

Note on this clonotype: A read error may be the cause here, since a much bigger clone is one base away. The rearrangement uses TRBV28 and TRBJ1-2; 7 nucleotides line up with TRBD1. Germline V CDR1 and CDR2: MDHEN, SYDVKM. CDR3 length equals 14 residues. The trim removed 4 bases at V and 3 bases at J, leaving 5 bases unmatched. This CDR3 is CASSSTGRHYGYTF. The DNA of the CDR3 is TGTGCCAGCAGTTCGACAGGGCGGCACTATGGCTACACCTTC.

This clonotype was found a few times. The rearrangement links TRBV5-6 to TRBJ1-6; D is unresolved. Germline V gives CDR1 SGHDT, CDR2 YYEEEE. Trimming took 0 bases from V and 8 from J, leaving 9 bases between them. CDR3 size: 14 residues. This chain's CDR3 is CASSLDRRDSPLHF. DNA of the CDR3: TGTGCCAGCAGCTTGGACCGACGGGATTCACCCCTCCACTTT.

This clonotype was seen more than once but under ten times. V is TRBV20-1 and J is TRBJ2-1, with TRBD2 matching over 12 bases. J lost 8 bases, V lost 5 bases, and 13 bases had no gene match. Per the germline V gene, CDR1 is DFQATT and CDR2 is SNEGSKA (reference sequence). The CDR3 totals 16 residues. CDR3 sequence (DNA): TGCAGTGCTCCGCGGACTAGCGGGACTGGAGGGGATGAGCAGTTCTTC. Amino acid sequence: CSAPRTSGTGGDEQFF.

The chain is built from TRBV7-8 and TRBJ1-4; D gene ambiguous. Germline V gene data show CDR1 as SGHVS and CDR2 as FQNEAQ. Between the trimmed V and J ends, which lost 4 bases and 5 bases, there was a span of 23 bases. The CDR3 runs 18 residues. CDR3: CASSSTAVYEGRNEKLFF. CDR3 bases: TGTGCCAGCAGCTCCACAGCTGTTTATGAGGGTCGGAATGAAAAACTGTTTTTT.

This clonotype was found a few times. This sequence joins TRBV27 and TRBJ1-4; TRBD1 agrees at 7 bases. CDR3 length equals 14 residues. V lost 6 bases to trimming and J lost 6 bases; unmatched junction nucleotides: 7. Germline CDR1 reads MNHEY; CDR2 reads SMNVEV (reference sequence). The CDR3 loop reads CASRLGGADEKLFF. The CDR3 region has the DNA TGTGCCAGCAGACTAGGGGGCGCGGATGAAAAACTGTTTTTT.

The sample holds many counts of this clonotype. The chain recombines TRBV20-1 with TRBJ1-5, with TRBD1 identical over 7 bases. Per germline, CDR1 DFQATT and CDR2 SNEGSKA (reference sequence). The ends lost 2 bases at V and 4 bases at J; junction bases unmatched: 8. This CDR3 has 15 amino acids. The CDR3 nucleotides are TGCAGTGCTAGACCTCGGGACAGACCAAATCAGCCCCAGCATTTT. The encoded protein is CSARPRDRPNQPQHF.

A few counts support this clonotype. This rearrangement joins TRBV30 to TRBJ2-1; no definite D call. Germline V gene data show CDR1 as GTSNPN and CDR2 as SVGIG (reference sequence). Trimming took off 1 base at V and 5 bases at J, with 12 bases between the two ends. The CDR3 is 14 residues long. Here the CDR3 DNA reads TGTGCCTGGAGTGCCACCCCTAGGGACAATGAGCAGTTCTTC. The encoded protein is CAWSATPRDNEQFF.

This clonotype was observed at least ten times. This sequence joins TRBV5-1 and TRBJ2-7; 10 bases are a match to TRBD2. CDR1 is SGHRS, CDR2 YFSETQ, per germline. V was clipped by 0 bases and J by 0 bases; unmatched bases: 3. The CDR3 has 16 amino acids. The CDR3 reads CASSLAAGGLSYEQYF. Here the CDR3 DNA reads TGCGCCAGCAGCTTGGCAGCGGGAGGGCTCTCCTACGAGCAGTACTTC.

This clonotype was recorded a few times. The gene calls are TRBV5-1 and TRBJ2-3, with D tentatively TRBD1 or TRBD2 (5 bases each). Germline CDR1 reads SGHRS; CDR2 reads YFSETQ. The CDR3 totals 18 residues. V lost 6 bases and J lost 0, with 23 bases in between. The CDR3 DNA reads TGCGCCAGCAATTGGCGGCTAAGCGGATCAGGGAGCACAGATACGCAGTATTTT. Protein product: CASNWRLSGSGSTDTQYF.

At least ten counts were recorded for this clonotype. V is TRBV7-9 and J is TRBJ2-3; D assignment may be TRBD1 or TRBD2 (5 bases each). The CDR3 spans 17 residues. Germline lookup yields CDR1 SEHNR and CDR2 FQNEAQ (reference sequence). V was clipped by 6 bases and J by 3 bases, with 22 bases between them. CDR3 bases: TGTGCCAGCAGGGTACTATCGGGGCCCCGAACTACAGATACGCAGTATTTT. Its translation: CASRVLSGPRTTDTQYF.

The chain combines TRBV6-5 with TRBJ1-3, with D uncertain. The CDR3 is made up of 14 amino acids. Germline loops: CDR1 MNHEY, CDR2 SVGAGI. The V and J ends lost 2 bases and 2 bases respectively, with 7 bases between them. The CDR3: CASSYGLAGNTIYF. The CDR3 nucleotides read TGTGCCAGCAGTTACGGTTTAGCTGGAAACACCATATATTTT.

This clonotype was counted ten times or more. The gene calls are TRBV12-3 or TRBV12-4 and TRBJ2-7; D unresolved. V lost 2 bases to trimming and J lost 0 bases, with 8 bases between them. The CDR3 totals 14 residues. CDR3 protein: CASSLPPSSYEQYF. CDR3 DNA sequence: TGTGCCAGCAGTTTACCGCCCAGCTCCTACGAGCAGTACTTC.

In its sample, this clonotype was seen many times. The gene calls are TRBV24-1 and TRBJ1-2, with D possibly TRBD1 on 6 matching bases. Germline lookup yields CDR1 KGHDR and CDR2 SFDVKD. This CDR3 is 14 amino acids long. V lost 3 bases and J lost 4, with 11 bases in between. CDR3 protein: CATSDRGQLYGYTF. CDR3 sequence (DNA): TGTGCCACCAGTGATCGAGGACAGCTCTATGGCTACACCTTC.

This clonotype has a single count. The genes are TRBV6-5 and TRBJ2-5, with 9 bases matching TRBD2. V lost 2 bases, J lost 5 bases, and 18 bases stayed unmatched. The CDR3 runs 19 residues. Germline CDR1 is MNHEY and CDR2 is SVGAGI. CDR3 DNA: TGTGCCAGCAGTTACACGAGCCCGGCGGGAGGGCCTCGATTGGAGACCCAGTACTTC. It codes for CASSYTSPAGGPRLETQYF.